The 18 T cell receptor beta chains below all came from one sample that was sequenced in a study of blood T cell repertoires in COVID-19. Clones were read by immunoSEQ multiplex PCR, and TCRdb kept only the in-frame ones, dropping some. Of 300,000 to 400,000 clones in the sample, approximately 92% were seen once. Sample: PBMCs or T cells enriched from blood (not recorded which). The source of these receptors is a man younger than 35 who had recovered from COVID-19.

The chain couples TRBV20-1 to TRBJ2-1; 8 bases are a match to TRBD1. This CDR3 is built from 17 residues. Germline values: CDR1 DFQATT, CDR2 SNEGSKA (reference sequence). After removal of 3 bases from V and 7 bases from J, the junction contained 17 bases not matched to a gene. The CDR3 DNA reads TGCAGTGCTAGTTACTTAAACTGGACAGGGTGGGCAAATGAGCAGTTCTTC. Translating it yields CSASYLNWTGWANEQFF.

The rearrangement joins TRBV18 to TRBJ1-6; the D is unclear. The CDR3 has 17 amino acids. V lost 3 bases and J lost 0, with 12 bases in between. Germline V gene data show CDR1 as KGHSH and CDR2 as LQKENI. This chain's CDR3 is CASSPILGSSYNSPLHF. CDR3 DNA: TGTGCCAGCTCACCTATACTTGGGAGCTCCTATAATTCACCCCTCCACTTT.

The chain combines TRBV28 with TRBJ2-3; 7 bases align to TRBD1. The CDR3 length is 14 residues. CDR1 and CDR2 from the germline V gene are MDHEN and SYDVKM. V was pared by 5 bases and J by 5 bases, with 7 bases of the junction left unmatched. The CDR3 DNA is TGTGCCAGCAGTCCCCCGGGACAGTTAGATACGCAGTATTTT. This codes for CASSPPGQLDTQYF.

The genes are TRBV7-8 and TRBJ1-5, with a weak D call TRBD1 (6 bases). The V end was cut by 4 bases, the J end by 5 bases, with 18 bases between. Germline V gene data show CDR1 as SGHVS and CDR2 as FQNEAQ. This CDR3 has 16 residues. In nucleotides, the CDR3 is TGTGCCAGCAGCTCTTTCCGGGACACCAAGGATCAGCCCCAGCATTTT. As protein: CASSSFRDTKDQPQHF.

The rearrangement links TRBV5-1 to TRBJ1-2, with 7 bases that match TRBD1. The CDR3 is made up of 14 amino acids. Germline-derived CDR1 and CDR2 are SGHRS and YFSETQ. Germline trimming cut 4 bases from V and 6 bases from J; bases unmatched to any gene: 9. The CDR3 here is CASSPRDSLDGYTF. The DNA for the CDR3 is TGCGCCAGCAGCCCACGGGACAGTTTAGATGGCTACACCTTC.

V and J are TRBV7-2 and TRBJ1-5; 9 bases map to TRBD1. Germline CDR1 is SGHTA and CDR2 is FQGNSA. With 5 bases clipped from V and 7 bases from J, the junction kept 3 bases outside the gene matches. CDR3 size: 13 residues. The CDR3 nucleotides read TGTGCCAGCAGCGGGGACAGGGAGCAGCCCCAGCATTTT. Translated: CASSGDREQPQHF.

This clone was detected only a few times. CDR3 sequence (DNA): TGTGCCAGCAGCCTCATTGAGTCTGGAAACACCATATATTTT. It translates to CASSLIESGNTIYF. The V gene is TRBV3-1 (or the pseudogene TRBV3-2), the J gene TRBJ1-3; no clear D. Germline-derived CDR1 and CDR2 are LGHDT and YNNKEL (reference sequence). CDR3 size: 14 residues. Trimming cost V 4 bases and J 1 base, with 8 bases left between them.

The chain couples TRBV12-5 to TRBJ2-5; possibly TRBD2 for D (6 bases). Germline CDR1 reads LGHNT; CDR2 reads FRNRAP. The CDR3 is 15 residues long. The ends were cut back, 3 bases at V and 3 bases at J, with 14 bases in the middle. Here the CDR3 DNA reads TGTGCTAGTGGTTTAGGCCGGGACTCTAAAGAGACCCAGTACTTC. Its protein product is CASGLGRDSKETQYF.

This clone was detected once. The V call is TRBV10-3, the J call TRBJ2-7, with 9 nucleotides matching TRBD2. Trimming cost V 4 bases and J 0 bases; bases outside gene matches: 4. CDR3 size: 15 residues. Germline CDR1 and CDR2: ENHRY and SYGVKD. CDR3 sequence reads: CAISALAGSSYEQYF. The CDR3 nucleotides are TGTGCCATCAGTGCTCTAGCGGGGAGCTCCTACGAGCAGTACTTC.

V usage is TRBV3-1 (or the pseudogene TRBV3-2) and J usage is TRBJ2-5; D perhaps matches TRBD1 (6 bases). V was shortened by 4 bases and J by 2 bases, with 8 bases between the two germline ends. The CDR3 runs to 13 residues. The germline V gene encodes CDR1 LGHDT and CDR2 YNNKEL (reference sequence). The CDR3 loop reads CASSLDSQETQYF. In DNA, the CDR3 is TGTGCCAGCAGCCTGGACAGTCAAGAGACCCAGTACTTC.

The genes are TRBV19 and TRBJ2-3, with a tentative D call TRBD2 (6 bases). This CDR3 contains 15 residues. V was shortened by 9 bases and J by 7 bases, with 23 bases between the two germline ends. Germline values: CDR1 LNHDA, CDR2 SQIVND (reference sequence). This chain's CDR3 is CASASTLGLSHTQYF. CDR3 nucleotides: TGTGCCAGCGCCAGTACCTTGGGACTTTCCCATACGCAGTATTTT.

This rearrangement joins TRBV7-9 to TRBJ1-4; TRBD1 is a possible D gene (5 bases). V lost 0 bases and J 8 bases, leaving 10 bases between the germline ends. Germline assignment: CDR1 SEHNR and CDR2 FQNEAQ (reference sequence). The CDR3 sequence is 14 residues long. The CDR3 DNA is TGTGCCAGCAGCTTAGCGGGGGAGGGAGAAAAACTGTTTTTT. The encoded protein is CASSLAGEGEKLFF.

The V call is TRBV27, the J call TRBJ2-5, with D possibly matching TRBD1 (5 bases). Germline lookup yields CDR1 MNHEY and CDR2 SMNVEV (reference sequence). Between the trimmed V and J ends, which lost 3 bases and 4 bases, there was a span of 15 bases. The CDR3 loop spans 15 amino acids. The CDR3 loop is CASSLAGLGGETQYF. As DNA, the CDR3 is TGTGCCAGCAGTTTGGCAGGGTTGGGCGGAGAGACCCAGTACTTC.

V is TRBV12-3 or TRBV12-4 and J is TRBJ1-2; 7 bases line up with TRBD1. The V gene end was trimmed by 8 bases and the J gene end by 8 bases; junction bases not matched to a gene: 8. CDR3 length: 12 amino acids. CDR3 protein: CASHGTVEGYTF. CDR3 coding DNA: TGTGCCAGCCATGGGACAGTCGAGGGCTACACCTTC.

In its sample, this clone was seen many times. This same CDR3 is encoded by further DNA sequences in the sample. This chain uses TRBV4-1 with TRBJ1-4; 8 nucleotides line up with TRBD1. Germline V CDR1 and CDR2: MGHRA, YSYEKL. CDR3 length equals 16 residues. J gave up 2 bases and V 3 bases, and 5 bases lay outside the gene matches. DNA of the CDR3: TGCGCCAGCAGCCACCCTAACAGGGGGACTAATGAAAAACTGTTTTTT. Protein: CASSHPNRGTNEKLFF.

This chain connects TRBV24-1 to TRBJ1-2; D remains unclear. V gave up 1 base and J gave up 6 bases, with 11 bases separating them. CDR1 and CDR2 (germline): KGHDR, SFDVKD. This CDR3 spans 14 amino acids. As DNA, the CDR3 is TGTGCCACCAGTGATTTTCCCCCGCGTCATGGCTACACCTTC. Amino acids: CATSDFPPRHGYTF.

About this clone: A much larger clone differs from this one at a single base, so this may be a read error. This sample includes further DNA sequences coding for the same CDR3. The chain couples TRBV6-4 to TRBJ2-3, with 12 bases that match TRBD2. The CDR3 runs to 15 residues. V shed 6 bases and J 1 base; nucleotides not matched to a gene: 2. Germline CDR1 and CDR2: MRHNA and SNTAGT. The CDR3 coding sequence is TGTGCCAGCAGCCGGACTAGCGGGGGCACAGATACGCAGTATTTT. This encodes CASSRTSGGTDTQYF.

The chain combines TRBV6-5 with TRBJ2-2; D perhaps matches TRBD2 (5 bases). The CDR3 spans 14 residues. V was cut by 8 bases and J by 1 base, with 11 bases left in between. CDR1 is MNHEY, CDR2 SVGAGI, per germline. The CDR3 loop is CASRRKGNTGELFF. CDR3 nucleotide sequence: TGTGCCAGCCGGAGGAAAGGGAACACCGGGGAGCTGTTTTTT.